This TCR beta chain was identified during a study of blood T cell repertoires in COVID-19 (dated by TCRdb to the early 2020s). With regard to the full study: The collaborator samples originated in the United States, Italy and Spain and spanned the acute and convalescent phases of COVID-19. The material from the prospective study consisted of cDNA or gDNA derived from T cells, B-cell-depleted T cells, or PBMCs. Subjects who had been exposed to COVID-19, were actively infected with it, or had recovered from it provided the deeply sampled blood TCRbeta repertoires that made up the dataset. The repertoires were made available in a free public database intended to serve as a resource for research on the immune response to SARS-CoV-2. Samples came from the ongoing ImmuneRACE study (first 160 participants) plus 1,254 subjects from 6 global collaborators. Nearly every sample came with metadata listing a de-identified subject ID, COVID-19 status, age in years and sex. Where HLA class I and class II types were available, the types were taken from metadata supplied by the sample provider, not from assay-based typing.

Each collaborating institution followed its own protocols to collect whole blood in K2EDTA tubes. For TCRbeta analysis, collaborator samples were shipped as frozen whole blood, as isolated PBMCs, or as DNA extracted from either sample type. The immunoSEQ Assay, a bias-controlled multiplex PCR, was used to amplify TCRbeta CDR3 regions from genomic DNA. As for how the authors treated the data: The number of nucleated cells in each sample was estimated by amplification of reference gene primers within the assay. Sequence reads were collapsed and filtered to measure the absolute abundance of every unique TCRbeta CDR3 rearrangement. For each sample, productive Simpson clonality was calculated by taking the square root of Simpson's diversity index across productive rearrangements. TCRdb holds this immuneACCESS table with in-frame rearrangements only. Some clones are missing; in checked studies, unresolved V genes explain under half, and the rest has no known cause. V and J calls and clone size follow that table, whereas D and trimming were derived from the DNA. A total of under 200,000 clones appear in this sample, 65% to 85% of them only once. 8% to 9.5% of the sample comes from the top ten.

For this clone: No cognate antigen has been identified for it. Within one base of it there is no much larger clone, and no base qualities were kept.

Overall study results and their limits: How much clinical and demographic metadata was included differed by source and by participant, and the metadata was provided uncurated.

Sequences were obtained from peripheral blood. The receptor was isolated from an elderly woman with active or convalescent COVID-19.

The CDR3 amino acid sequence is: CASSPGGSGGGSKNIQYF. The sequenced DNA: TGTGCCAGTAGTCCCGGCGGTAGCGGGGGAGGATCCAAAAACATTCAGTACTTC. The V and J segments used are TRBV19 and TRBJ2-4; 9 bases in the middle match TRBD2. V lost 5 bases and J lost 2 bases, and the count of bases not matched to a germline gene is 13. The CDR3 numbers 18 residues from cysteine through phenylalanine. The sequence is cut down to CDR3 DNA, 54 bases in frame from base 1. From a lookup of the germline V gene (reference sequence), CDR1 and CDR2 are LNHDA and SQIVND.